This note documents a single T cell receptor beta chain sequence. Its antigen is still unknown. Investigators sought sequencing depths of between 1 in 200,000 and 1 in 1 million T cells. Using immunoSEQ multiplex PCR, the repertoire was profiled, and TCRdb retains in-frame clones only, with some absent. The table lists 150,000 to 250,000 clones, approximately 72% of them singletons. V lost 6 bases, J lost 1 base, and 3 bases stayed unmatched. The CDR3 totals 14 residues. Per germline, CDR1 MNHEY and CDR2 SVGAGI. The source of roughly 2 micrograms of genomic DNA for TCR beta libraries was cryopreserved PBMCs. The data were taken from a study of cytotoxic CD8 clonotypes in ibrutinib-treated CLL. Study-level findings and limits: Having risen at ibrutinib response, clonality had fallen back toward baseline by progression. The public clonotypes identified were infrequent and showed contraction or stability on treatment.

This specimen was PBMCs, taken after 24 months of ibrutinib treatment. This chain links TRBV6-5 with TRBJ2-7, with TRBD2 matching 10 bases. This clonotype originated in a human donor with chronic lymphocytic leukemia. The CDR3, as DNA: TGTGCCAGCAGAGGACTAGCGGAATCCTACGAGCAGTACTTC. Translating gives CASRGLAESYEQYF.